This entry lists 13 T cell receptor beta chains sequenced from one sample in a study of identical twins' blood T cells. TCRdb recomputed calls from the 5' RACE reads with MiXCR, one row per CDR3 protein. The profile covers hundreds of thousands of distinct CDR3 sequences, with more than 25% appearing a single time and 6% to 7% taken by the ten largest. The material sequenced was PBMCs. The receptor set was obtained from a woman aged 18-49 years in good health.

The J gene is TRBJ2-3, the V gene TRBV12-3 or TRBV12-4; D is unresolved. V was cut by 5 bases and J by 1 base, with 10 bases left in between. CDR3 length equals 14 residues. CDR3 region: CASSAGQRTDTQYF. In DNA, the CDR3 is TGTGCCAGCAGTGCCGGGCAGCGCACAGATACGCAGTATTTT.

This clonotype came up a few times. The V call is TRBV27, the J call TRBJ1-3; D gene unclear. The length of the CDR3 is 14 residues. The V and J ends lost 5 bases and 0 bases respectively, with 8 bases between them. CDR1 and CDR2 from the germline V gene are MNHEY and SMNVEV (reference sequence). This CDR3 is CASSPRYSGNTIYF. The CDR3 coding sequence is TGTGCCAGCAGTCCCCGGTACTCTGGAAACACCATATATTTT.

This rearrangement joins TRBV5-1 to TRBJ1-5; the D gene is possibly TRBD1 (5 bases). The CDR3 is made up of 13 amino acids. Trimming stripped 0 bases from V and 10 bases from J, with 11 bases between. Germline V gene data show CDR1 as SGHRS and CDR2 as YFSETQ. The CDR3: CASSLEGGDPQHF. CDR3 sequence (DNA): TGCGCCAGCAGCTTGGAAGGTGGGGACCCCCAGCATTTT.

Only a few counts were recorded for this clonotype. This chain connects TRBV19 to TRBJ1-1; D possibly corresponds to TRBD1 (5 bases). CDR1 and CDR2 (germline): LNHDA, SQIVND (reference sequence). The CDR3 totals 14 residues. The V gene lost 6 bases and the J gene lost 1 base, with 12 bases spanning the gap. CDR3 residues: CASSEVTANTEAFF. CDR3 sequence (DNA): TGTGCCAGTAGCGAAGTGACAGCGAACACTGAAGCTTTCTTT.

This clonotype occurred a few times. This chain connects TRBV20-1 to TRBJ2-3, with TRBD2 matching over 7 bases. The J segment lost 1 base and the V segment lost 5 bases, leaving 9 bases of the junction unmatched. Looked up from germline, CDR1 is DFQATT and CDR2 is SNEGSKA (reference sequence). This CDR3 region has 15 residues. The CDR3 DNA sequence: TGCAGTGCTGCCAAGGGCGGGAGAGGCACAGATACGCAGTATTTT. This sequence encodes CSAAKGGRGTDTQYF.

Turning to this clonotype: With a much larger clone just one base away, this may be a read error. In this CDR3 the conserved last residue, phenylalanine or tryptophan, is missing, so a read error is likely. This chain links TRBV10-3 with TRBJ2-7; no clear D gene. The germline V and J ends were trimmed by 2 bases and 1 base, with 6 bases remaining between them. This CDR3 spans 13 amino acids. In germline, CDR1 is ENHRY, CDR2 SYGVKD. DNA for the CDR3: TGTGCCATCAGTGAGGCCGGTTCCTACGAGCAGTACTTA. It encodes CAISEAGSYEQYL.

This clonotype was detected only a few times. V usage is TRBV5-1 and J usage is TRBJ1-4; a weak D match, TRBD1 (5 bases). The CDR3 spans 14 residues. The V end was cut by 4 bases, the J end by 8 bases, with 15 bases between. Germline V lookup: CDR1 SGHRS, CDR2 YFSETQ. In DNA, the CDR3 is TGCGCCAGCAGCAATATGGGGGGGGAAGAAAAACTGTTTTTT. Translated, it gives CASSNMGGEEKLFF. The full variable domain, in which reference TRBV5-1 and TRBJ1-4 provide the parts outside the CDR3, is KAGVTQTPRYLIKTRGQQVTLSCSPISGHRSVSWYQQTPGQGLQFLFEYFSETQRNKGNFPGRFSGRQFSNSRSEMNVSTLELGDSALYLCASSNMGGEEKLFFGSGTQLSVL.

The chain is built from TRBV29-1 and TRBJ2-1; 7 bases are shared with TRBD2. This CDR3 contains 14 residues. CDR1 SQVTM and CDR2 ANQGSEA come from the germline V gene. The V gene end was trimmed by 3 bases and the J gene end by 8 bases; junction bases not matched to a gene: 10. The CDR3 sequence: CSVDFRGSRYEQFF. Here the CDR3 DNA reads TGCAGCGTTGATTTTCGCGGGAGTCGGTATGAGCAGTTCTTC.

About this clonotype itself: A junction end diverges from the germline sequence, so it may reflect a read error. The chain couples TRBV6-1 to TRBJ2-3, with D uncertain. This CDR3 comprises 13 residues. Germline CDR1 is MNHNS and CDR2 is SASEGT. CDR3: CASSVLSTDTQYF. DNA of the CDR3: TGTGCCAGCAGTGTTCTCAGCACCGATACGCAGTATTTT.

This clonotype was recorded many times. The V call is TRBV29-1, the J call TRBJ1-1; 9 nucleotides agree with TRBD1. After removal of 5 bases from V and 7 bases from J, the junction contained 5 bases not matched to a gene. CDR1 and CDR2 (germline): SQVTM, ANQGSEA. The CDR3 spans 12 residues. This chain's CDR3 is CSVPGTGIEAFF. The CDR3 nucleotides read TGCAGCGTTCCTGGGACAGGGATTGAAGCTTTCTTT.

This chain connects TRBV4-3 to TRBJ1-4; possibly TRBD1 for D (6 bases). The CDR3 is made up of 13 amino acids. Germline V CDR1 and CDR2: LGHNA, YSLEER. Between the trimmed V and J ends, which lost 4 bases and 17 bases, there was a span of 20 bases. CDR3 coding DNA: TGCGCCAGCAGCCGTACCACAGGGACGAAGAGTTTTTTT. It specifies CASSRTTGTKSFF.

The chain joins TRBV5-1 to TRBJ2-3; 12 nucleotides align to TRBD2. The CDR3 has 18 amino acids. V lost 1 base to trimming and J lost 5 bases; unmatched junction nucleotides: 11. Germline CDR1 reads SGHRS; CDR2 reads YFSETQ. The CDR3 here is CASSLLLAGGGVKDTQYF. The CDR3 DNA is TGCGCCAGCAGCTTGTTACTAGCGGGGGGAGGCGTTAAAGATACGCAGTATTTT.

The chain employs TRBV27 and TRBJ1-1, with a possible D match to TRBD1 (5 bases). Germline V lookup: CDR1 MNHEY, CDR2 SMNVEV (reference sequence). Trimming stripped 8 bases from V and 2 bases from J, with 18 bases between. The CDR3 is 15 amino acids. The CDR3 reads CASGPYTGQNTEAFF. The DNA of the CDR3 is TGTGCCAGCGGTCCGTATACAGGCCAAAACACTGAAGCTTTCTTT.